Each of the 26 T cell receptor beta chains below was sequenced from the same sample in a study of CD8 T cells in seronegative destructive rheumatoid arthritis. Data came from immunoSEQ multiplex PCR; TCRdb stores just in-frame clones and leaves some out. Of about 4,100 clones in the sample, approximately 72% were seen once. The sequenced sample was CD8+ T cells from blood. These receptors were taken from a woman aged 50-75 years with seronegative destructive rheumatoid arthritis.

This chain joins TRBV5-1 and TRBJ1-2; tentative D call: TRBD1 (6 bases). The germline gives CDR1 SGHRS, CDR2 YFSETQ. This CDR3 spans 16 amino acids. With 4 bases removed from V and 0 bases from J, the gap between germline ends came to 16 bases. CDR3 region: CASSPLRRQANYGYTF. DNA for the CDR3: TGCGCCAGCAGCCCCCTTCGGCGACAGGCTAACTATGGCTACACCTTC.

The rearrangement uses TRBV6-4 and TRBJ1-2; D perhaps matches TRBD1 (5 bases). V lost 2 bases and J 0 bases, leaving 13 bases between the germline ends. CDR3 length: 16 amino acids. The germline V gene has CDR1 MRHNA and CDR2 SNTAGT. The CDR3 DNA reads as TGTGCCAGCAGTGACACACCACAGGCCCCTAACTATGGCTACACCTTC. This translates into CASSDTPQAPNYGYTF.

The V gene is TRBV19, the J gene TRBJ2-3; weak D call: TRBD1 (6 bases). Germline CDR1 and CDR2: LNHDA and SQIVND (reference sequence). V was pared by 3 bases and J by 7 bases, with 8 bases between. The CDR3 covers 12 residues. As DNA, the CDR3 is TGTGCCAGTAGTATGGGGGCATATACGCAGTATTTT. This sequence encodes CASSMGAYTQYF.

This clone was seen a few times. This chain connects TRBV25-1 to TRBJ2-1, with 7 bases aligning to TRBD2. Germline V lookup: CDR1 MGHDK, CDR2 SYGVNS. The CDR3 is 11 amino acids. After removal of 6 bases from V and 9 bases from J, the junction contained 2 bases not matched to a gene. The CDR3 region is CASRGGVEQFF. The CDR3, as DNA: TGTGCCAGCAGGGGGGGGGTTGAGCAGTTCTTC.

This chain uses TRBV11-2 with TRBJ1-5; D might be TRBD1 (5 bases). V was clipped by 8 bases and J by 4 bases, with 18 bases between them. CDR1 is SGHAT, CDR2 FQNNGV, per germline. This CDR3 contains 15 residues. CDR3 region: CASADGGMWNQPQHF. In DNA form, the CDR3 reads TGTGCCAGCGCGGACGGGGGTATGTGGAATCAGCCCCAGCATTTT.

This clone was counted a single time. The CDR3 sequence is CASSEYGDQPQHF. As DNA, the CDR3 is TGTGCCAGCAGTGAGTACGGGGATCAGCCCCAGCATTTT. The chain links TRBV2 to TRBJ1-5; D is ambiguous. The CDR3 is made up of 13 amino acids. Germline loops: CDR1 SNHLY, CDR2 FYNNEI. V was trimmed by 3 bases and J by 5 bases, leaving 8 bases between them.

The J gene is TRBJ1-1, the V gene TRBV7-9, with TRBD1 matching 7 bases. The CDR3 consists of 14 residues. The ends lost 4 bases at V and 4 bases at J; junction bases unmatched: 6. Germline CDR1 SEHNR, CDR2 FQNEAQ (reference sequence). CDR3 DNA sequence: TGTGCCAGCAGCTCACCGACAGGGTTCACTGAAGCTTTCTTT. Protein sequence: CASSSPTGFTEAFF.

The rearrangement joins TRBV4-1 to TRBJ1-1, with D maybe TRBD1 (6 bases). V was shortened by 4 bases and J by 7 bases, with 10 bases between the two germline ends. Germline V gene sequence: CDR1 MGHRA, CDR2 YSYEKL. The CDR3 is 12 residues long. The CDR3 DNA sequence: TGCGCCAGCAGCCTACAGGGAATTGAAGCTTTCTTT. Its translation: CASSLQGIEAFF.

This clone is categorized as large. This chain joins TRBV28 and TRBJ2-5; perhaps TRBD2 as D (5 bases). CDR1 is MDHEN and CDR2 is SYDVKM in the germline V gene. The CDR3 has 15 residues. V lost 5 bases and J lost 3, with 16 bases in between. CDR3 bases: TGTGCCAGCAGTAGGTCGAGGGTCGAAAAAGAGACCCAGTACTTC. Its translation is CASSRSRVEKETQYF.

This chain connects TRBV11-1 to TRBJ2-2, with a possible D match to TRBD2 (7 bases). The CDR3 sequence is 17 residues long. V was clipped by 5 bases and J by 0 bases, with 16 bases between them. Germline-derived CDR1 and CDR2 are SGHAT and FQDESV (reference sequence). This chain's CDR3 is CASSGPGGNSNTGELFF. The CDR3 region has the DNA TGTGCCAGCAGCGGGCCGGGGGGCAACTCGAACACCGGGGAGCTGTTTTTT.

J is TRBJ1-6 and V is TRBV28; TRBD1 agrees at 7 bases. Germline CDR1 MDHEN, CDR2 SYDVKM. V shed 7 bases, J shed 9 bases, and the junction held 9 bases outside the gene matches. The CDR3 covers 14 residues. The CDR3 nucleotides read TGTGCCAGCAAGCGCGGCCAGGGGGGTTCACCCCTCCACTTT. It codes for CASKRGQGGSPLHF.

This chain connects TRBV20-1 to TRBJ2-1; the match to TRBD1 covers 9 bases. The CDR3 length is 11 residues. Trimming removed 5 bases from V and 10 bases from J; junction bases left unmatched: 3. Germline assignment: CDR1 DFQATT and CDR2 SNEGSKA (reference sequence). The CDR3 DNA sequence: TGCAGTGCTTGGGGGACAGGGGAGCAGTTCTTC. It yields the protein CSAWGTGEQFF.

The chain carries TRBV4-1 and TRBJ1-1; D gene unclear. V was clipped by 1 base and J by 1 base, with 4 bases between them. This CDR3 is 13 amino acids long. Germline V CDR1 and CDR2: MGHRA, YSYEKL. The CDR3: CASSQAQNTEAFF. The CDR3 bases are TGCGCCAGCAGCCAAGCCCAGAACACTGAAGCTTTCTTT.

In its sample, this clone was seen once. The chain uses TRBV6-5 and TRBJ2-5; D is unresolved. The germline V gene encodes CDR1 MNHEY and CDR2 SVGAGI. There are 13 residues in the CDR3. Deletions cut 2 bases from V and 0 bases from J, with 4 bases between. CDR3: CASSYEYQETQYF. The CDR3 DNA is TGTGCCAGCAGTTACGAGTACCAAGAGACCCAGTACTTC.

The rearrangement links TRBV28 to TRBJ1-1, with D possibly being TRBD1 (6 bases). Germline V gene lookup returns CDR1 MDHEN and CDR2 SYDVKM. The CDR3 sequence is 15 residues long. V was shortened by 8 bases and J by 2 bases, with 18 bases between the two germline ends. The CDR3 coding sequence is TGTGCCAGCGATCCCATCAGGGGCCCAAACACTGAAGCTTTCTTT. Translated, it gives CASDPIRGPNTEAFF.

V and J are TRBV15 and TRBJ2-3, with TRBD1 identical over 11 bases. The CDR3 length is 17 residues. Trimming at V came to 1 base and at J to 4 bases, leaving 7 bases not matched to a gene. Germline loops: CDR1 LNHNV, CDR2 YYDKDF (reference sequence). The chain's CDR3 is CATSRVGTGGIADTQYF. CDR3 coding DNA: TGTGCCACCAGCAGAGTAGGGACAGGGGGAATAGCAGATACGCAGTATTTT.

The chain is built from TRBV6-5 and TRBJ2-1; D might be TRBD1 (6 bases). Germline assignment: CDR1 MNHEY and CDR2 SVGAGI. This CDR3 has 14 residues. Trimming removed 6 bases from V and 9 bases from J, with 18 bases in between. The CDR3 is CASRVVGGWREQFF. For the CDR3, the DNA is TGTGCCAGCAGGGTTGTTGGGGGCTGGCGTGAGCAGTTCTTC.

This clone is large (0.1 to 1%) in the sample. V and J are TRBV27 and TRBJ2-1, with D tentatively TRBD2 (5 bases). CDR1 is MNHEY, CDR2 SMNVEV, per germline (reference sequence). Trimming shortened V by 5 bases and J by 0 bases, and 8 bases separated the two germline ends. The CDR3 consists of 14 residues. CDR3 amino acids: CASSLADSYNEQFF. The CDR3 bases are TGTGCCAGCAGTCTAGCAGACTCCTACAATGAGCAGTTCTTC.

The V call is TRBV5-6, the J call TRBJ2-7, with a possible D match to TRBD2 (5 bases). This CDR3 spans 13 amino acids. Germline V CDR1 and CDR2: SGHDT, YYEEEE. The germline V and J ends were trimmed by 0 bases and 4 bases, with 8 bases remaining between them. The CDR3 DNA follows: TGTGCCAGCAGCTTGGGTGAGGGATACGAGCAGTACTTC. It is translated as CASSLGEGYEQYF.

This clone was picked up one time. This chain joins TRBV4-2 and TRBJ2-1; 7 bases line up with TRBD2. Germline-derived CDR1 and CDR2 are LGHNA and YNFKEQ. V dropped 0 bases and J dropped 4; count of bases not matched to a gene: 6. This CDR3 is built from 16 residues. Written as DNA, the CDR3 is TGTGCCAGCAGCCAAGATTTTGGCGGGGGTTACAATGAGCAGTTCTTC. This encodes CASSQDFGGGYNEQFF.

This chain links TRBV5-5 with TRBJ2-1; 8 bases fit TRBD2. CDR1 is SGHKS, CDR2 YYEKEE, per germline (reference sequence). With 0 bases clipped from V and 7 bases from J, the junction kept 6 bases outside the gene matches. This CDR3 contains 15 residues. In nucleotides, the CDR3 is TGTGCCAGCAGCTTGGATCCCGGGGGGGCAAATGAGCAGTTCTTC. This sequence encodes CASSLDPGGANEQFF.

This clone has only a few counts. The rearrangement joins TRBV6-5 to TRBJ1-2; D is unresolved. CDR3 length equals 12 residues. The V gene lost 4 bases and the J gene lost 6 bases, with 9 bases spanning the gap. Germline V gene data show CDR1 as MNHEY and CDR2 as SVGAGI. CDR3 coding DNA: TGTGCCAGCAGTTCCCGTCCGGATGGCTACACCTTC. This sequence encodes CASSSRPDGYTF.

The CDR3 coding sequence is TGTGCCAGCTCACCCAACCCGGGACAGGGGGCAAACGAGCAGTACTTC. The encoded protein is CASSPNPGQGANEQYF. The V call is TRBV18, the J call TRBJ2-7; 12 bases agree with TRBD1. Trimming took 3 bases from V and 5 from J; bases not matched to a gene: 8. From germline, CDR1 is KGHSH and CDR2 LQKENI. CDR3 size: 16 residues. The full variable domain, with the rest looked up from reference TRBV18 and TRBJ2-7, is NAGVMQNPRHLVRRRGQEARLRCSPMKGHSHVYWYRQLPEEGLKFMVYLQKENIIDESGMPKERFSAEFPKEGPSILRIQQVVRGDSAAYFCASSPNPGQGANEQYFGPGTRLTVT.

The chain joins TRBV19 to TRBJ1-6; 8 nucleotides agree with TRBD1. The CDR3 contains 15 residues. Losses at the gene ends were 6 bases for V and 1 base for J; bases not matched to a gene: 2. The V gene's germline CDR1 is LNHDA and CDR2 SQIVND (reference sequence). Here the CDR3 reads CASSDRGSYNSPLHF. In DNA, the CDR3 is TGTGCCAGTAGCGACAGGGGTTCCTATAATTCACCCCTCCACTTT.

CDR3 sequence (DNA): TGTGCCAGCGCCGGAGATGGGTGGGAGACCCAGTACTTC. Amino acid sequence: CASAGDGWETQYF. This chain uses TRBV7-2 with TRBJ2-5; no clear D. The CDR3 covers 13 residues. V was pared by 8 bases and J by 5 bases, with 15 bases between. From germline, CDR1 is SGHTA and CDR2 FQGNSA.

The chain couples TRBV27 to TRBJ1-5, with a possible D match to TRBD1 (6 bases). There are 15 residues in the CDR3. With 1 base removed from V and 3 bases from J, the gap between germline ends came to 10 bases. Germline V CDR1 and CDR2: MNHEY, SMNVEV (reference sequence). The CDR3 DNA sequence: TGTGCCAGCAGTTTATATGGGACAACCAATCAGCCCCAGCATTTT. Translated, it gives CASSLYGTTNQPQHF.